One sample yielded the 32 T cell receptor beta chains listed below, sequenced in a study of control samples from healthy donors and cancer patients. The repertoire was sequenced with immunoSEQ multiplex PCR; TCRdb's copy has only in-frame clones and lacks some. The sample lists some 90,000 clones; around 87% were seen once. Material: blood. Source of these receptors: a woman aged 45 to 65 in good health.

The chain combines TRBV9 with TRBJ2-5, with a tentative D call TRBD1 (6 bases). The CDR3 contains 15 residues. V lost 2 bases and J 1 base, leaving 12 bases between the germline ends. Germline loops: CDR1 SGDLS, CDR2 YYNGEE. For the CDR3, the DNA is TGTGCCAGCAGCGTTGGACAGAAATTCCAAGAGACCCAGTACTTC. This encodes CASSVGQKFQETQYF.

CDR3 sequence (DNA): TGTGCCAGCAGCTTAGGAAATGGAGATACGCAGTATTTT. The encoded protein is CASSLGNGDTQYF. This sequence joins TRBV11-3 and TRBJ2-3; D uncertain. Germline V gene lookup returns CDR1 SGHNT and CDR2 YENEEA. V lost 1 base to trimming and J lost 5 bases, with 7 bases between them. CDR3 size: 13 residues. Supplemented by reference TRBV11-3 and TRBJ2-3, the full variable domain reads EAGVVQSPRYKIIEKKQPVAFWCNPISGHNTLYWYLQNLGQGPELLIRYENEEAVDDSQLPKDRFSAERLKGVDSTLKIQPAELGDSAVYLCASSLGNGDTQYFGPGTRLTVL.

The rearrangement joins TRBV19 to TRBJ2-7, with 10 bases fitting TRBD1. There are 19 residues in the CDR3. V trimming: 6 bases; J trimming: 3 bases; junction bases outside the gene matches: 20. CDR1 and CDR2 (germline): LNHDA, SQIVND (reference sequence). CDR3 sequence (DNA): TGTGCCAGTAGCCGCGTAATGGGACAGGGGAGTCAGATAGTCTACGAGCAGTACTTC. Translating gives CASSRVMGQGSQIVYEQYF. Together with reference TRBV19 and TRBJ2-7, the CDR3 gives the full variable domain: DGGITQSPKYLFRKEGQNVTLSCEQNLNHDAMYWYRQDPGQGLRLIYYSQIVNDFQKGDIAEGYSVSREKKESFPLTVTSAQKNPTAFYLCASSRVMGQGSQIVYEQYFGPGTRLTVT.

The chain couples TRBV5-7 to TRBJ1-1, with 9 bases identical to TRBD1. TRBV5-7 is an ORF; its function is uncertain. The CDR3 totals 17 residues. V lost 3 bases, J lost 3 bases, and 12 bases stayed unmatched. The CDR3 sequence: CASSSPSPTGGDTEAFF. Here the CDR3 DNA reads TGTGCCAGCAGCTCTCCCAGTCCGACAGGGGGGGACACTGAAGCTTTCTTT.

The V and J genes are TRBV19 and TRBJ2-1, with 11 bases aligning to TRBD2. The V segment lost 6 bases and the J segment 5 bases; nucleotides outside the gene matches: 6. Germline V CDR1 and CDR2: LNHDA, SQIVND (reference sequence). This CDR3 is 15 amino acids long. Here the CDR3 reads CASRSLTSGDNEQFF. DNA for the CDR3: TGTGCCAGTAGGAGCCTGACTAGCGGGGACAATGAGCAGTTCTTC. Drawing the rest from reference TRBV19 and TRBJ2-1, the complete variable domain is DGGITQSPKYLFRKEGQNVTLSCEQNLNHDAMYWYRQDPGQGLRLIYYSQIVNDFQKGDIAEGYSVSREKKESFPLTVTSAQKNPTAFYLCASRSLTSGDNEQFFGPGTRLTVL.

The chain recombines TRBV18 with TRBJ1-1; tentative D call: TRBD1 (5 bases). V lost 5 bases, J lost 1 base, and 8 bases lay in between. The CDR3 runs 13 residues. Per germline, CDR1 KGHSH and CDR2 LQKENI. The CDR3 region has the DNA TGTGCCAGCTCATCAGGACAGAACACTGAAGCTTTCTTT. As protein: CASSSGQNTEAFF. Supplemented by reference TRBV18 and TRBJ1-1, the full variable domain reads NAGVMQNPRHLVRRRGQEARLRCSPMKGHSHVYWYRQLPEEGLKFMVYLQKENIIDESGMPKERFSAEFPKEGPSILRIQQVVRGDSAAYFCASSSGQNTEAFFGQGTRLTVV.

The gene calls are TRBV19 and TRBJ1-4, with no clear D. Trimming shortened V by 2 bases and J by 3 bases, and 4 bases separated the two germline ends. Germline loops: CDR1 LNHDA, CDR2 SQIVND (reference sequence). The CDR3 sequence is 13 residues long. CDR3 sequence (DNA): TGTGCCAGTAGTATAACCTCTAATGAAAAACTGTTTTTT. Translation gives CASSITSNEKLFF.

The chain joins TRBV29-1 to TRBJ1-1; D may be TRBD1 (6 bases). This CDR3 is built from 14 residues. Deletions cut 1 base from V and 0 bases from J, with 9 bases between. CDR1 and CDR2 from the germline V gene are SQVTM and ANQGSEA. The CDR3 DNA reads as TGCAGCGTTGAAGGGGGGGCTTTGAACACTGAAGCTTTCTTT. It translates to CSVEGGALNTEAFF.

This chain connects TRBV10-3 to TRBJ1-2; TRBD1 aligns across 8 bases. The germline CDR1 and CDR2 sequences are ENHRY and SYGVKD. The CDR3 runs 13 residues. J gave up 3 bases and V 6 bases, and 3 bases lay outside the gene matches. CDR3: CAISPDRDYGYTF. The CDR3 nucleotides read TGTGCCATCAGCCCGGACAGGGACTATGGCTACACCTTC.

This sequence joins TRBV27 and TRBJ1-3, with D perhaps matching TRBD1 (5 bases). Trimming took 8 bases from V and 3 from J, leaving 11 bases between them. This CDR3 comprises 13 residues. Looked up from germline, CDR1 is MNHEY and CDR2 is SMNVEV (reference sequence). CDR3 in amino acids: CASQGRDGNTIYF. Here the CDR3 DNA reads TGTGCCAGCCAGGGTAGGGATGGAAACACCATATATTTT.

This sequence joins TRBV18 and TRBJ2-2; D unclear. Germline assignment: CDR1 KGHSH and CDR2 LQKENI. This CDR3 region has 14 residues. The V end lost 1 base, the J end lost 3 bases, and 6 bases lay between the germline ends. The CDR3 DNA sequence: TGTGCCAGCTCACCACTTACAGACACCGGGGAGCTGTTTTTT. It encodes CASSPLTDTGELFF.

This sequence joins TRBV19 and TRBJ2-3; TRBD2 matches 8 bases. V trimming: 3 bases; J trimming: 0 bases; junction bases outside the gene matches: 11. This CDR3 region has 18 residues. Per the germline V gene, CDR1 is LNHDA and CDR2 is SQIVND (reference sequence). The CDR3: CASSIRNPGGPSTDTQYF. CDR3 coding DNA: TGTGCCAGTAGTATTCGTAATCCGGGGGGGCCGAGCACAGATACGCAGTATTTT.

The CDR3 nucleotides are TGTGCCAGCAGTAGCTCCCTACTGAACTATGGCTACACCTTC. Its protein product is CASSSSLLNYGYTF. This rearrangement joins TRBV6-2 or TRBV6-3 to TRBJ1-2; D remains unclear. With 5 bases removed from V and 2 bases from J, the gap between germline ends came to 12 bases. The CDR3 has 14 amino acids. CDR1 MNHEY and CDR2 SVGEGT come from the germline V gene.

A single count supports this clone. The chain employs TRBV5-1 and TRBJ2-5; 7 bases map to TRBD2. CDR1 SGHRS and CDR2 YFSETQ come from the germline V gene. The CDR3 runs to 12 residues. V lost 7 bases to trimming and J lost 3 bases; unmatched junction nucleotides: 3. In DNA, the CDR3 is TGCGCCAGCGGGGGGGTGGAAGAGACCCAGTACTTC. Its protein product is CASGGVEETQYF.

This clone is a singleton in its sample. J is TRBJ2-7 and V is TRBV6-2 or TRBV6-3; 8 nucleotides agree with TRBD1. V lost 2 bases and J lost 3; bases outside the gene matches: 9. Germline lookup yields CDR1 MNHEY and CDR2 SVGEGT. The CDR3 consists of 16 residues. The CDR3 sequence: CASSYKAGGRGYEQYF. The CDR3 coding sequence is TGTGCCAGCAGTTACAAGGCAGGGGGCCGTGGCTACGAGCAGTACTTC.

The chain combines TRBV6-5 with TRBJ1-2; a possible D gene is TRBD1 (5 bases). This CDR3 spans 14 amino acids. V gave up 5 bases and J gave up 8 bases, with 18 bases separating them. The germline CDR1 and CDR2 sequences are MNHEY and SVGAGI. The CDR3 region is CASSPWQGSRGYTF. CDR3 nucleotide sequence: TGTGCCAGCAGTCCCTGGCAGGGATCGAGAGGCTACACCTTC.

This sequence joins TRBV4-3 and TRBJ1-2; no clear D gene. The V gene lost 0 bases and the J gene lost 4 bases, with 9 bases spanning the gap. The CDR3 extends over 14 amino acids. Germline V gene data show CDR1 as LGHNA and CDR2 as YSLEER. The CDR3 region has the DNA TGCGCCAGCAGCCAAGACGTACAGATCTATGGCTACACCTTC. Its translation is CASSQDVQIYGYTF.

The chain couples TRBV11-3 to TRBJ2-4; TRBD2 matches at 11 bases. Germline V CDR1 and CDR2: SGHNT, YENEEA. The CDR3 is 15 amino acids. Trimming removed 1 base from V and 7 bases from J; junction bases left unmatched: 3. In DNA, the CDR3 is TGTGCCAGCAGCTTAGCTACTAGCGGGAGTAACATTCAGTACTTC. Its protein product is CASSLATSGSNIQYF.

CDR3 sequence reads: CASSSGGGGYTF. CDR3 nucleotide sequence: TGTGCCAGTAGTTCGGGGGGAGGAGGCTACACCTTC. J is TRBJ1-2 and V is TRBV19; a possible D gene is TRBD1 (5 bases). CDR1 is LNHDA and CDR2 is SQIVND in the germline V gene (reference sequence). Between the trimmed V and J ends, which lost 5 bases and 8 bases, there was a span of 12 bases. This CDR3 is built from 12 residues.

V and J are TRBV5-4 and TRBJ1-2, with D maybe TRBD1 (5 bases). This CDR3 is built from 15 residues. Germline V gives CDR1 SGHNT, CDR2 YYREEE (reference sequence). The V end lost 7 bases, the J end lost 4 bases, and 20 bases lay between the germline ends. The CDR3 loop is CASGSQSGRFYGYTF. The CDR3 DNA reads as TGTGCCAGCGGCTCGCAATCGGGACGGTTCTATGGCTACACCTTC.

The CDR3 loop is CSVYVLLDTQYF. The CDR3 region has the DNA TGCAGCGTGTACGTCCTACTGGATACGCAGTATTTT. The chain carries TRBV29-1 and TRBJ2-3, with D uncertain. The CDR3 runs to 12 residues. V gave up 6 bases and J gave up 6 bases, with 13 bases separating them. Germline CDR1 is SQVTM and CDR2 is ANQGSEA.

The V gene is TRBV15, the J gene TRBJ2-5, with TRBD2 as a possible D gene (6 bases). CDR3 length equals 15 residues. Trimming removed 0 bases at V and 1 base at J, with 9 bases between. Germline lookup yields CDR1 LNHNV and CDR2 YYDKDF (reference sequence). The CDR3 sequence: CATSRDRGIQETQYF. Written as DNA, the CDR3 is TGTGCCACCAGCAGAGATCGGGGGATCCAAGAGACCCAGTACTTC.

The genes are TRBV6-5 and TRBJ1-1, with a tentative D call TRBD1 (6 bases). V was clipped by 7 bases and J by 0 bases, with 15 bases between them. There are 15 residues in the CDR3. Germline CDR1 reads MNHEY; CDR2 reads SVGAGI. The DNA of the CDR3 is TGTGCCAGCACTCCTCCGGGACACTTGAACACTGAAGCTTTCTTT. Translating gives CASTPPGHLNTEAFF.

This chain joins TRBV7-2 and TRBJ2-3, with D perhaps matching TRBD2 (5 bases). The CDR3 is made up of 16 amino acids. CDR1 and CDR2 from the germline V gene are SGHTA and FQGNSA. Deletions cut 5 bases from V and 2 bases from J, with 17 bases between. CDR3 protein: CASSPGRGFATDTQYF. CDR3 DNA: TGTGCCAGCAGCCCGGGTCGGGGATTTGCCACAGATACGCAGTATTTT.

The chain uses TRBV6-2 or TRBV6-3 and TRBJ1-1; maybe TRBD1 (6 bases). Trimming stripped 0 bases from V and 5 bases from J, with 19 bases between. The CDR3 length is 17 residues. Germline values: CDR1 MNHEY, CDR2 SVGEGT. The DNA of the CDR3 is TGTGCCAGCAGTTACTCGATAATGCACAGGGAGAGGACTGAAGCTTTCTTT. Translated, it gives CASSYSIMHRERTEAFF.

The chain recombines TRBV18 with TRBJ1-5; weak D call: TRBD1 (5 bases). V was shortened by 1 base and J by 5 bases, with 9 bases between the two germline ends. The V gene's germline CDR1 is KGHSH and CDR2 LQKENI. This CDR3 is built from 14 residues. DNA for the CDR3: TGTGCCAGCTCACCACAGGGGACGGATCAGCCCCAGCATTTT. Its translation: CASSPQGTDQPQHF. The full variable domain, rest sourced from reference TRBV18 and TRBJ1-5, is NAGVMQNPRHLVRRRGQEARLRCSPMKGHSHVYWYRQLPEEGLKFMVYLQKENIIDESGMPKERFSAEFPKEGPSILRIQQVVRGDSAAYFCASSPQGTDQPQHFGDGTRLSIL.

CDR3 loop: CASSIGGVATQYF. The CDR3 DNA reads as TGTGCCAGTAGTATAGGAGGGGTCGCTACGCAGTATTTT. This chain joins TRBV19 and TRBJ2-3; D is possibly TRBD1 or TRBD2 (5 bases each). CDR3 length equals 13 residues. CDR1 is LNHDA and CDR2 is SQIVND in the germline V gene (reference sequence). Trimming took 1 base from V and 8 from J, leaving 10 bases between them.

V and J are TRBV12-5 and TRBJ2-5; D is perhaps TRBD2 (5 bases). Trimming cost V 1 base and J 1 base, with 13 bases left between them. CDR3 length: 16 amino acids. Per germline, CDR1 LGHNT and CDR2 FRNRAP. The CDR3 DNA sequence: TGTGCTAGTGGTTTGGCGGGGATGAGGGTCCAAGAGACCCAGTACTTC. Its translation: CASGLAGMRVQETQYF.

About this clone: The identical CDR3 is also encoded by other nucleotide sequences in the sample. The rearrangement joins TRBV18 to TRBJ1-5, with D possibly TRBD1 on 5 matching bases. This CDR3 is 14 amino acids long. Germline loops: CDR1 KGHSH, CDR2 LQKENI. V lost 5 bases and J lost 0, with 8 bases in between. CDR3: CASSAGNSNQPQHF. The DNA of the CDR3 is TGTGCCAGCTCAGCAGGGAATAGCAATCAGCCCCAGCATTTT.

The chain combines TRBV9 with TRBJ2-1; D might be TRBD2 (6 bases). Trimming left V 6 bases short and J 0 bases short, with 13 bases between. The germline V gene has CDR1 SGDLS and CDR2 YYNGEE. CDR3 size: 15 residues. The CDR3 DNA sequence: TGTGCCAGCAATAGGGACTCCAGCTCCTACAATGAGCAGTTCTTC. This translates into CASNRDSSSYNEQFF. Looking up the rest from reference TRBV9 and TRBJ2-1 gives the full variable domain: DSGVTQTPKHLITATGQRVTLRCSPRSGDLSVYWYQQSLDQGLQFLIQYYNGEERAKGNILERFSAQQFPDLHSELNLSSLELGDSALYFCASNRDSSSYNEQFFGPGTRLTVL.

This chain links TRBV29-1 with TRBJ2-1; 8 bases are a match to TRBD2. The CDR3 sequence is 14 residues long. Unmatched junction bases numbered 14, after V lost 6 bases and J lost 10 bases. The germline CDR1 and CDR2 sequences are SQVTM and ANQGSEA. The CDR3 DNA is TGCAGCGTCCCAAAACGGGAGGGCCCGGGGGAGCAGTTCTTC. Translating gives CSVPKREGPGEQFF.

The CDR3 reads CAISELWGGHEQFF. In DNA form, the CDR3 reads TGTGCCATCAGTGAGTTGTGGGGGGGCCATGAGCAGTTCTTC. This chain uses TRBV10-3 with TRBJ2-1; tentative D call: TRBD2 (7 bases). Germline V gene lookup returns CDR1 ENHRY and CDR2 SYGVKD. This CDR3 comprises 14 residues. Trimming stripped 1 base from V and 8 bases from J, with 12 bases between.